The rows below give T cell receptor beta chains drawn from one sample of a study of a mutant IDH1 vaccine in newly diagnosed glioma. Their recognized antigens are unknown. Profiling relied on immunoSEQ multiplex PCR, and the TCRdb table lists in-frame clones only, not all of them. The sample contains tens of thousands of clones, about 80% of which appear only once. The source was PBMCs, collected from a glioma patient whose treatment included an IDH1 peptide vaccine. The receptors here all came from a young man with glioma. Both conserved end residues are part of each CDR3. D genes are given only for firm matches. Only some rows state a clone size, as once, few, many or a class for expanded clones.

j_call clone_size v_call d_call cdr3_aa cdr3_nt
TRBJ2-1 NA TRBV7-8 NA CASSLAPQENEQFF TGTGCCAGCAGCTTAGCCCCCCAGGAGAATGAGCAGTTCTTC
TRBJ2-7 NA TRBV19 NA CASSKGAYEQYF TGTGCCAGTAGTAAAGGGGCTTACGAGCAGTACTTC
TRBJ1-3 NA TRBV10-1 NA CASSDPSGNTIYF TGCGCCAGCAGTGATCCCTCTGGAAACACCATATATTTT
TRBJ2-6 NA TRBV2 NA CASTNRVGANVLTF TGTGCCAGCACTAACAGGGTTGGGGCCAACGTCCTGACTTTC
TRBJ1-2 once TRBV5-5 NA CASSRPGQSYGYTF TGTGCCAGCAGCCGTCCAGGACAGAGCTATGGCTACACCTTC
TRBJ2-7 NA TRBV4-1 TRBD1 CASSQPGQGHYEQYF TGCGCCAGCAGCCAGCCGGGACAGGGGCACTACGAGCAGTACTTC
TRBJ2-1 few TRBV4-2 TRBD2 CASSQESSGGGYNEQFF TGTGCCAGCAGCCAAGAGTCTAGCGGGGGGGGTTACAATGAGCAGTTCTTC
TRBJ2-3 NA TRBV6-5 TRBD2 CASSYSRGGHTDTQYF TGTGCCAGCAGTTACTCGCGGGGGGGACACACAGATACGCAGTATTTT
TRBJ2-3 NA TRBV2 TRBD2 CASSTERGAEDTQYF TGTGCCAGCAGTACTGAGCGGGGGGCGGAAGATACGCAGTATTTT
TRBJ1-5 NA TRBV30 NA CAWSVTGNQPQHF TGTGCCTGGAGTGTAACAGGGAATCAGCCCCAGCATTTT
TRBJ2-5 NA TRBV9 NA CASSGGKGWGTQYF TGTGCCAGCAGCGGAGGGAAGGGTTGGGGGACCCAGTACTTC
TRBJ2-7 once TRBV5-1 NA CASSLAGETYEQYF TGCGCCAGCAGCTTGGCCGGGGAGACCTACGAGCAGTACTTC
TRBJ2-5 NA TRBV2 NA CASRRTGVEGETQYF TGTGCCAGCCGCCGGACTGGAGTAGAAGGAGAGACCCAGTACTTC
TRBJ2-2 NA TRBV5-4 NA CASSKQTNTGELFF TGTGCCAGCAGCAAGCAGACTAACACCGGGGAGCTGTTTTTT
TRBJ2-7 few TRBV11-3 TRBD1 CASSTASSGTGTYEQYF TGTGCCAGCAGCACAGCATCCTCGGGGACAGGAACCTACGAGCAGTACTTC
TRBJ1-5 few TRBV5-1 NA CASSLASGGQPQHF TGCGCCAGCAGCTTGGCCTCGGGGGGTCAGCCCCAGCATTTT
TRBJ2-5 NA TRBV7-9 NA CASSLGPPRPETQYF TGTGCCAGCAGCTTAGGTCCCCCTAGGCCGGAGACCCAGTACTTC
TRBJ1-1 few TRBV28 TRBD1 CASSPRQGRKNTEAFF TGTGCCAGCAGTCCCCGACAGGGAAGGAAGAACACTGAAGCTTTCTTT
TRBJ2-2 once TRBV9 TRBD1 CASSSSGQGFDSWTGELFF TGTGCCAGCAGCTCCTCGGGACAGGGGTTTGACTCGTGGACCGGGGAGCTGTTTTTT
TRBJ2-6 once TRBV30 NA CAWRSGANVLTF TGTGCCTGGCGTTCTGGGGCCAACGTCCTGACTTTC
TRBJ2-1 NA TRBV5-1 NA CASSLDGGASREQFF TGCGCCAGCAGCTTGGATGGGGGGGCTTCGAGGGAGCAGTTCTTC
TRBJ2-7 NA TRBV4-1 TRBD2 CASSRYQAGGRFEQYF TGCGCCAGCAGCCGCTACCAAGCGGGGGGGCGTTTCGAGCAGTACTTC
TRBJ2-3 NA TRBV11-2 NA CASSLGIGGAGDTQYF TGTGCCAGCAGCTTGGGCATAGGGGGGGCAGGAGATACGCAGTATTTT
TRBJ2-3 NA TRBV2 NA CASNGGTAGDTQYF TGTGCCAGCAACGGGGGGACAGCGGGAGATACGCAGTATTTT
TRBJ2-7 NA TRBV27 NA CASMGAADEQYF TGTGCCAGCATGGGCGCGGCGGACGAGCAGTACTTC
TRBJ2-7 NA TRBV18 TRBD1 CASSTVGTGGYEQYF TGTGCCAGCTCCACTGTCGGGACAGGGGGCTACGAGCAGTACTTC
TRBJ2-5 NA TRBV4-1 NA CASSQIQGGETQYF TGCGCCAGCAGCCAAATTCAGGGGGGAGAGACCCAGTACTTC
TRBJ1-4 NA TRBV19 NA CASSRNRVANEKLFF TGTGCCAGTAGTCGAAACAGGGTGGCTAATGAAAAACTGTTTTTT
TRBJ1-5 NA TRBV18 NA CASSPLRQDGSNQPQHF TGTGCCAGCTCACCCCTCAGACAGGATGGGAGCAATCAGCCCCAGCATTTT
TRBJ2-3 NA TRBV30 TRBD2 CAWTLLESSGGQDTQYF TGTGCCTGGACCCTATTAGAAAGTAGCGGGGGACAAGATACGCAGTATTTT
TRBJ2-7 NA TRBV6-1 TRBD1 CASSEGWVGQGLYEQYF TGTGCCAGCAGTGAAGGGTGGGTGGGACAGGGGCTGTACGAGCAGTACTTC
TRBJ2-2 once TRBV14 TRBD1 CASSRGQPGGELFF TGTGCCAGCAGCCGGGGACAGCCTGGGGGGGAGCTGTTTTTT
TRBJ2-1 NA TRBV5-1 TRBD1 CASSPAGTGYNEQFF TGCGCCAGCAGTCCAGCCGGGACAGGTTACAATGAGCAGTTCTTC
TRBJ2-2 NA TRBV19 TRBD1 CASSTPWTGRTGELFF TGTGCCAGTAGTACACCTTGGACAGGGCGCACCGGGGAGCTGTTTTTT
TRBJ1-3 NA TRBV7-2 NA CASSLSRSGNTIYF TGTGCCAGCAGCTTATCCCGCTCAGGAAACACCATATATTTT
TRBJ2-7 NA TRBV27 TRBD1 CASTHDRQGQYEQYF TGTGCCAGCACCCACGACCGACAGGGTCAGTACGAGCAGTACTTC
TRBJ2-5 NA TRBV4-1 TRBD2 CASSQERGGQETQYF TGTGCCAGCAGCCAAGAGCGGGGGGGCCAAGAGACCCAGTACTTC
TRBJ2-5 once TRBV19 TRBD1 CASSEIRQGGGTETQYF TGTGCCAGTAGCGAAATTAGACAGGGGGGCGGTACAGAGACCCAGTACTTC
TRBJ2-7 NA TRBV4-1 NA CASSHNEQYF TGCGCCAGCAGCCACAACGAGCAGTACTTC
TRBJ2-7 NA TRBV6-6 TRBD2 CASSPGLAGAYF TGTGCCAGCAGCCCCGGACTAGCGGGGGCTTACTTC
TRBJ1-6 once TRBV30 NA CAWILGNTNSPLHF TGTGCCTGGATTCTGGGCAACACAAATTCACCCCTCCACTTT
TRBJ2-5 NA TRBV29-1 TRBD1 CSYAPGQGPRETQYF TGCAGCTACGCCCCCGGACAGGGCCCTCGAGAGACCCAGTACTTC
TRBJ2-3 NA TRBV30 NA CAWSIDTQYF TGTGCCTGGAGTATCGATACGCAGTATTTT
TRBJ2-7 NA TRBV7-2 TRBD2 CASRRTSGGKGEQYF TGTGCCAGCAGACGGACTAGCGGGGGGAAAGGCGAGCAGTACTTC
TRBJ2-7 NA TRBV28 TRBD1 CASRKGTGSSSYEQYF TGTGCCAGCAGAAAAGGGACAGGGAGTAGTTCCTACGAGCAGTACTTC
TRBJ2-7 NA TRBV11-2 TRBD1 CASRIRDRGYEQYF TGTGCCAGCAGGATACGGGACAGGGGTTACGAGCAGTACTTC
TRBJ2-7 NA TRBV9 NA CASSGDTYEQYF TGTGCCAGCAGCGGGGACACCTACGAGCAGTACTTC
TRBJ1-6 NA TRBV6-6 TRBD1 CASSFMQGAYSPLHF TGTGCCAGCAGTTTCATGCAGGGGGCGTATTCACCCCTCCACTTT
TRBJ2-7 once TRBV2 NA CASRRGSSYEQYF TGTGCCAGCAGGCGGGGAAGCTCCTACGAGCAGTACTTC
TRBJ1-6 NA TRBV4-2 TRBD1 CASSHRDRKNSPLHF TGTGCCAGCAGCCACCGGGACAGGAAGAATTCACCCCTCCACTTT
TRBJ1-5 NA TRBV2 NA CASTKSWDQPQHF TGTGCCAGCACCAAGTCCTGGGATCAGCCCCAGCATTTT
TRBJ2-7 NA TRBV11-2 NA CASSFFFQGDYEQYF TGTGCCAGCAGCTTCTTCTTCCAGGGAGATTACGAGCAGTACTTC
TRBJ1-2 NA TRBV29-1 TRBD1 CSVEDSTGGTEANYGYTF TGCAGCGTTGAAGATAGCACAGGGGGCACTGAAGCTAACTATGGCTACACCTTC
TRBJ1-6 NA TRBV11-2 TRBD1 CASSYQQGAKYNSPLHF TGTGCCAGCAGCTACCAACAGGGGGCGAAATATAATTCACCCCTCCACTTT
TRBJ1-2 NA TRBV27 NA CASSPSEHYGYTF TGTGCCAGCAGCCCCTCTGAGCACTATGGCTACACCTTC